This TCR beta chain was found in a study of cytomegalovirus exposure and HLA in healthy donors. CDR1 and CDR2 from the germline V gene are SGHRS and YFSETQ. The CDR3 is 13 residues long. J gave up 3 bases and V 4 bases, and 4 bases lay outside the gene matches. PCR involved 60 Vbeta and 13 Jbeta primers. The repertoire was sequenced with immunoSEQ multiplex PCR; TCRdb's copy has only in-frame clones and lacks some. The sample records around 190,000 clones, about 80% being singletons. Findings and caveats of the study: HLA-A and HLA-B allele assignments for most subjects were reportedly predicted accurately using TCR beta sequences. Researchers catalogued over 150 TCR beta chains as cytomegalovirus-associated.

As concerns this clone: Its specificity is unknown. The identical CDR3 is also encoded by other nucleotide sequences in the sample.

This rearrangement joins TRBV5-1 to TRBJ2-7; 7 bases agree with TRBD1. This receptor was taken from a woman in her twenties or thirties in good health and CMV-seronegative. The specimen was PBMCs. CDR3 sequence: CASSLGQIYEQYF. The CDR3 region has the DNA TGCGCCAGCAGCCTGGGACAGATCTACGAGCAGTACTTC.